This TCR beta chain was found in a study of Graves' ophthalmopathy and Graves' hyperthyroidism. CDR3 length: 16 residues. Germline CDR1 is WNHNN and CDR2 is SYGVQD (reference sequence). The trim removed 5 bases at V and 3 bases at J, leaving 11 bases unmatched. In its sample, this clonotype was seen a few times. The TCR beta CDR3 regions underwent amplification from RNA transcripts. Scientists carried out first-round RT-PCR using HTBI primers and then a second-round multiplex PCR. TCRdb independently ran MiXCR on the multiplex PCR reads; one entry per CDR3 protein. The sample has roughly 480,000 distinct CDR3 sequences; approximately 15% are singletons.

The clonotype originates from a woman aged 25 to 39 with Graves' ophthalmopathy. This sequence joins TRBV10-1 and TRBJ2-5; 8 bases are a match to TRBD1. Input material: blood. For the CDR3, the DNA is TGCGCCAGCAGTTCAGGGGGCGGGGAACCTAAAGAGACCCAGTACTTC. It encodes CASSSGGGEPKETQYF.